One and the same sample provided the 20 T cell receptor beta chains below, sequenced in a study of radiation and T cells in renal cell carcinoma. The time point is: blood 2 weeks post-SBRT. The treatment is: 15 Gy SBRT to primary tumor, nephrectomy 4 weeks later. TCRdb keeps only in-frame clones here, not all; method: immunoSEQ multiplex PCR. The data show 100,000 to 150,000 clones, 81% seen once. Sequences were derived from blood, sampled from a patient whose treatment included radiotherapy and nephrectomy. These TCRs come from a man between 45 and 60 years old with renal cell carcinoma.

The V and J genes are TRBV18 and TRBJ2-5; TRBD2 matches at 9 bases. The germline V gene has CDR1 KGHSH and CDR2 LQKENI. The V and J ends lost 0 bases and 4 bases, in that order; junction bases with no gene match: 3. The length of the CDR3 is 15 residues. The CDR3 region is CASSPPGLASETQYF. The CDR3 DNA reads TGTGCCAGCTCACCACCGGGACTAGCCTCAGAGACCCAGTACTTC.

This clone was counted a single time. The chain is built from TRBV9 and TRBJ2-3; the D gene could be TRBD1 or TRBD2 (5 bases each). Germline CDR1 SGDLS, CDR2 YYNGEE. V dropped 4 bases and J dropped 0 bases, with 18 bases sitting between them. CDR3 size: 17 residues. CDR3 in amino acids: CASSRREGPISTDTQYF. CDR3 sequence (DNA): TGTGCCAGCAGCCGTCGTGAGGGGCCCATTAGCACAGATACGCAGTATTTT. The variable domain in full, with the rest retrieved from reference TRBV9 and TRBJ2-3, is DSGVTQTPKHLITATGQRVTLRCSPRSGDLSVYWYQQSLDQGLQFLIQYYNGEERAKGNILERFSAQQFPDLHSELNLSSLELGDSALYFCASSRREGPISTDTQYFGPGTRLTVL.

The chain links TRBV2 to TRBJ1-4; no reliable D call. Germline V gene lookup returns CDR1 SNHLY and CDR2 FYNNEI. This CDR3 spans 14 amino acids. V was pared by 7 bases and J by 0 bases, with 9 bases between. CDR3 DNA: TGTGCCAGCAAGAGGGATTCAACTAATGAAAAACTGTTTTTT. This gives the protein CASKRDSTNEKLFF.

The J gene is TRBJ2-7, the V gene TRBV18, with D possibly matching TRBD1 (5 bases). V was trimmed by 3 bases and J by 5 bases, leaving 11 bases between them. This CDR3 region has 13 residues. The germline V gene encodes CDR1 KGHSH and CDR2 LQKENI. CDR3 nucleotides: TGTGCCAGCTCACCCCAGGGCGACCACGAGCAGTACTTC. It specifies CASSPQGDHEQYF.

This sequence joins TRBV15 and TRBJ1-5; D is possibly TRBD1 (5 bases). Germline CDR1 reads LNHNV; CDR2 reads YYDKDF (reference sequence). This CDR3 has 15 amino acids. V lost 5 bases, J lost 6 bases, and 17 bases lay in between. DNA for the CDR3: TGTGCCACCAGCCCCCACCTCGGGGGAGGTCAGCCCCAGCATTTT. It specifies CATSPHLGGGQPQHF.

The V call is TRBV15, the J call TRBJ2-3; 9 nucleotides line up with TRBD2. The CDR3 is 17 amino acids. In germline, CDR1 is LNHNV, CDR2 YYDKDF (reference sequence). After removal of 3 bases from V and 5 bases from J, the junction contained 12 bases not matched to a gene. The CDR3 sequence: CATSRGIAGELGDTQYF. In nucleotides, the CDR3 is TGTGCCACCAGCAGGGGAATAGCGGGAGAACTGGGAGATACGCAGTATTTT.

The chain links TRBV7-2 to TRBJ2-7; TRBD1 might be the D (5 bases). Germline lookup yields CDR1 SGHTA and CDR2 FQGNSA. The CDR3 is 12 residues long. V dropped 1 base and J dropped 12 bases, with 13 bases sitting between them. The CDR3 DNA reads TGTGCCAGCAGCTTAGAAGGGTTTCAGGGGTACTTC. Amino acids: CASSLEGFQGYF.

The genes are TRBV6-5 and TRBJ2-1, with TRBD2 matching 11 bases. The CDR3 has 15 residues. CDR1 MNHEY and CDR2 SVGAGI come from the germline V gene. J gave up 2 bases and V 8 bases, and 5 bases lay outside the gene matches. CDR3 sequence (DNA): TGTGCCAGCGGGCCGACTAGCGGGGCCTACAATGAGCAGTTCTTC. Translation: CASGPTSGAYNEQFF.

This chain connects TRBV5-1 to TRBJ2-5, with 7 bases identical to TRBD2. Germline V gives CDR1 SGHRS, CDR2 YFSETQ. Germline trimming cut 0 bases from V and 0 bases from J; bases unmatched to any gene: 5. This CDR3 is built from 16 residues. CDR3 in amino acids: CASSLAGGSYQETQYF. For the CDR3, the DNA is TGCGCCAGCAGCTTGGCTGGCGGGAGCTACCAAGAGACCCAGTACTTC.

This chain joins TRBV12-5 and TRBJ2-5; D possibly uses TRBD1 or TRBD2 (5 bases each). V lost 5 bases and J lost 5, with 6 bases in between. Germline-derived CDR1 and CDR2 are LGHNT and FRNRAP. This CDR3 has 11 amino acids. This CDR3 reads CASGEGETQYF. DNA for the CDR3: TGTGCTAGTGGTGAGGGGGAGACCCAGTACTTC.

This chain connects TRBV5-4 to TRBJ1-1; D not resolved. V was shortened by 5 bases and J by 0 bases, with 8 bases between the two germline ends. The length of the CDR3 is 13 residues. Germline V gives CDR1 SGHNT, CDR2 YYREEE (reference sequence). The CDR3 sequence: CASRYTLNTEAFF. DNA for the CDR3: TGTGCCAGCAGGTACACCTTGAACACTGAAGCTTTCTTT.

The rearrangement uses TRBV2 and TRBJ2-7, with no clear D. This CDR3 is built from 13 residues. V was trimmed by 5 bases and J by 6 bases, leaving 14 bases between them. Germline CDR1 and CDR2: SNHLY and FYNNEI. The CDR3 DNA follows: TGTGCCAGCAGTCTGCTTCTATCCGGCGAGCAGTACTTC. Its protein product is CASSLLLSGEQYF. The variable domain in full, completed from reference TRBV2 and TRBJ2-7, reads EPEVTQTPSHQVTQMGQEVILRCVPISNHLYFYWYRQILGQKVEFLVSFYNNEISEKSEIFDDQFSVERPDGSNFTLKIRSTKLEDSAMYFCASSLLLSGEQYFGPGTRLTVT.

The CDR3 reads CASSILAGVNTGELFF. CDR3 DNA: TGCGCCAGCAGCATACTAGCGGGGGTCAACACCGGGGAGCTGTTTTTT. The chain carries TRBV5-1 and TRBJ2-2, with 11 bases lining up with TRBD2. The CDR3 length is 16 residues. Germline trimming cut 4 bases from V and 2 bases from J; bases unmatched to any gene: 4. From germline, CDR1 is SGHRS and CDR2 YFSETQ.

This clone was found a few times. In DNA, the CDR3 is TGTGCCAGCAGTCTCCAGGGAGGTGGGAACTATGGCTACACCTTC. Its translation: CASSLQGGGNYGYTF. The chain carries TRBV6-5 and TRBJ1-2; the D gene is possibly TRBD1 (5 bases). The CDR3 has 15 residues. V was pared by 5 bases and J by 2 bases, with 15 bases between. Germline V lookup: CDR1 MNHEY, CDR2 SVGAGI.

This clone has a handful of counts. The chain carries TRBV29-1 and TRBJ2-7; D is possibly TRBD1 (6 bases). V dropped 1 base and J dropped 6 bases, with 10 bases sitting between them. CDR1 is SQVTM and CDR2 is ANQGSEA in the germline V gene. The CDR3 sequence is 12 residues long. DNA of the CDR3: TGCAGCGTTGAAGCCTCAGGGGTCGAGCAGTACTTC. Encoded protein: CSVEASGVEQYF.

This clone was picked up a small number of times. The V gene is TRBV7-4, the J gene TRBJ2-7, with 8 bases aligning to TRBD1. CDR3 length: 17 residues. Unmatched junction bases numbered 11, after V lost 2 bases and J lost 2 bases. Germline V lookup: CDR1 SGHVT, CDR2 SQSDAQ. As DNA, the CDR3 is TGTGCCAGCAGCTTATTGGGGACAGGTAACCTTCCCTACGAGCAGTACTTC. This translates into CASSLLGTGNLPYEQYF.

The chain links TRBV27 to TRBJ2-7; tentatively, D is TRBD2 (6 bases). The CDR3 has 15 amino acids. Germline CDR1 and CDR2: MNHEY and SMNVEV (reference sequence). Trimming shortened V by 8 bases and J by 0 bases, and 17 bases separated the two germline ends. The CDR3 sequence: CASGSGGTNSYEQYF. CDR3 DNA sequence: TGTGCCAGCGGATCTGGCGGGACCAACTCCTACGAGCAGTACTTC.

The genes are TRBV9 and TRBJ1-2; D is possibly TRBD1 (5 bases). Germline CDR1 reads SGDLS; CDR2 reads YYNGEE. V was shortened by 3 bases and J by 7 bases, with 13 bases between the two germline ends. This CDR3 is 13 amino acids long. DNA for the CDR3: TGTGCCAGCAGCGATTACCGGGACGGTGGCTACACCTTC. It specifies CASSDYRDGGYTF.

J is TRBJ1-2 and V is TRBV29-1; D may be TRBD1 (6 bases). Germline V gives CDR1 SQVTM, CDR2 ANQGSEA. The V end lost 6 bases, the J end lost 9 bases, and 20 bases lay between the germline ends. The CDR3 is 13 residues long. As DNA, the CDR3 is TGCAGCGTCTCAGGGGAAGGGGAATCTCGCTACACCTTC. This translates into CSVSGEGESRYTF.

The V and J genes are TRBV25-1 and TRBJ2-1; 12 bases line up with TRBD2. J lost 11 bases, V lost 3 bases, and 2 bases had no gene match. CDR3 size: 13 residues. Germline values: CDR1 MGHDK, CDR2 SYGVNS. CDR3 in DNA: TGTGCCAGCAGTGAGACTAGCGGGAGAAAGCAGTTCTTC. Its protein is CASSETSGRKQFF.